This T cell receptor (beta chain) is drawn from a study of blood T cell repertoires in COVID-19. Study information: Sample material is recorded as cDNA or gDNA derived from T cells, B-cell-depleted T cells, or PBMCs.

The CDR3 is 16 residues long. The V gene lost 1 base and the J gene lost 8 bases, with 17 bases spanning the gap. CDR1 is LGHDT and CDR2 is YNNKEL in the germline V gene (reference sequence). The data were produced by immunoSEQ multiplex PCR, yet TCRdb's version contains in-frame clones alone and is incomplete. This sample has 200,000 or so clones, with 75% to 90% found just once. The chain employs TRBV3-1 (or the pseudogene TRBV3-2) and TRBJ1-4; D not resolved. The specimen sequenced was PBMCs or T cells enriched from blood (not recorded which). This TCR was recovered from a woman aged 40 to 55 with acute COVID-19. The CDR3 bases are TGTGCCAGCAGCCAAGGGTTCCGGGCGAGAGGGGAAAAACTGTTTTTT. It encodes CASSQGFRARGEKLFF.